Sequencing of this T cell receptor beta chain was carried out in a study of cytotoxic CD8 clonotypes in ibrutinib-treated CLL. Regarding the study as a whole: Public clonotypes were uncommon and contracted or stayed stable on treatment. A difference in sampling times existed between sustained-remission and progressing patients.

Germline lookup yields CDR1 SGHRS and CDR2 YFSETQ. The CDR3 runs 16 residues. Trimming removed 0 bases from V and 4 bases from J; junction bases left unmatched: 6. Notes on this clone: Its antigen is undetermined.

Sequencing used immunoSEQ multiplex PCR; TCRdb keeps in-frame clones, though not all of them. Of 300,000 or so clones in the sample, 67% are singletons; the top ten hold 6% to 6.5%. The material was PBMCs, obtained after 36 months of ibrutinib treatment. This receptor was identified in a human donor with chronic lymphocytic leukemia. The rearrangement joins TRBV5-1 to TRBJ2-1, with 8 bases matching TRBD1. The CDR3 loop is CASSLAGGAGYNEQFF. CDR3 coding DNA: TGCGCCAGCAGCTTGGCAGGGGGCGCGGGATACAATGAGCAGTTCTTC.